These 9 T cell receptor beta chains originate from one sample sequenced in a study of cytomegalovirus exposure and HLA in healthy donors. Researchers ran the PCR with 60 Vbeta and 13 Jbeta primers. Sequencing was performed with immunoSEQ multiplex PCR; in TCRdb, only in-frame clones are kept and a portion is missing. The repertoire consists of approximately 130,000 clones, with 65% to 90% occurring once and the leading ten covering about 2%. Sequencing was performed on PBMCs. The receptors come from a woman aged 40 to 50 in good health and CMV-seronegative.

The chain uses TRBV9 and TRBJ2-1, with 8 bases aligning to TRBD2. Germline assignment: CDR1 SGDLS and CDR2 YYNGEE. V lost 3 bases, J lost 1 base, and 9 bases stayed unmatched. This CDR3 is built from 17 residues. In nucleotides, the CDR3 is TGTGCCAGCAGCGCGGGTGGGGCGGGGGGTTCCTACAATGAGCAGTTCTTC. Translation gives CASSAGGAGGSYNEQFF.

The chain uses TRBV15 and TRBJ2-3, with unresolved D. This CDR3 has 12 residues. The V gene's germline CDR1 is LNHNV and CDR2 YYDKDF (reference sequence). Trimming removed 5 bases at V and 9 bases at J, with 12 bases between. CDR3 nucleotide sequence: TGTGCCACCAGCCCAGGCACATCAACGCAGTATTTT. It is translated as CATSPGTSTQYF.

This chain connects TRBV10-3 to TRBJ2-2; D unclear. Germline V CDR1 and CDR2: ENHRY, SYGVKD. The V end was cut by 0 bases, the J end by 3 bases, with 8 bases between. CDR3 size: 15 residues. Here the CDR3 reads CAISESSSYTGELFF. The CDR3, as DNA: TGTGCCATCAGTGAGTCGAGCTCCTACACCGGGGAGCTGTTTTTT.

This chain links TRBV7-5 with TRBJ2-1; the D call TRBD1 from the table was never checked on the DNA. TRBV7-5 is annotated as a pseudogene. CDR3 size: 15 residues. CDR3 region: CARSTGQGRSDEQFF. Here the CDR3 DNA reads TGTGCCAGAAGCACTGGACAGGGGAGAAGCGATGAGCAGTTCTTC.

This chain uses TRBV10-2 with TRBJ2-3; D may be TRBD1 (5 bases). This CDR3 region has 14 residues. Germline V gene data show CDR1 as WSHSY and CDR2 as SAAADI. Trimming left V 8 bases short and J 1 base short, with 13 bases between. The CDR3 region is CASALLGGTDTQYF. As DNA, the CDR3 is TGCGCCAGCGCCCTCTTAGGGGGCACAGATACGCAGTATTTT.

The chain carries TRBV10-1 and TRBJ2-7, with D tentatively TRBD1 (5 bases). CDR1 and CDR2 from the germline V gene are WNHNN and SYGVQD (reference sequence). V lost 2 bases and J 5 bases, leaving 10 bases between the germline ends. The CDR3 is made up of 13 amino acids. The CDR3 nucleotides are TGCGCCAGCAGTGAGCAGGGCCTCGACGAGCAGTACTTC. Encoded protein: CASSEQGLDEQYF.

The CDR3 spells CASSLTRTYEQYF. CDR3 sequence (DNA): TGTGCCAGCAGCTTAACCCGTACCTACGAGCAGTACTTC. V and J are TRBV11-3 and TRBJ2-5; D not certain. The J call may be wrong; the DNA end is better matched by TRBJ2-7. CDR3 length equals 13 residues. Germline CDR1 is SGHNT and CDR2 is YENEEA.

V is TRBV7-2 and J is TRBJ2-2; 8 bases align to TRBD2. With 3 bases clipped from V and 3 bases from J, the junction kept 3 bases outside the gene matches. CDR3 size: 15 residues. Germline V gene sequence: CDR1 SGHTA, CDR2 FQGNSA. CDR3 nucleotides: TGTGCCAGCAGCTTTAGCGGGACCTACACCGGGGAGCTGTTTTTT. Its protein product is CASSFSGTYTGELFF.

The gene calls are TRBV9 and TRBJ2-5, with 8 bases identical to TRBD1. Germline CDR1 and CDR2: SGDLS and YYNGEE. The CDR3 runs 16 residues. V lost 0 bases, J lost 2 bases, and 6 bases stayed unmatched. The CDR3 nucleotides are TGTGCCAGCAGCGTAGGGACAGGGAGTCAACAAGAGACCCAGTACTTC. Translated, it gives CASSVGTGSQQETQYF.